Below, one T cell receptor (beta chain) is given with its context. The sample originates from a study of OX40 agonist ivuxolimab in advanced cancers. Study-wide background: Patients assigned to dose escalation were diagnosed with hepatocellular carcinoma, melanoma, renal cell or head and neck cancer. Cohort: approximately 79% men, mean age 60, aged about 20 to 90.

Baseline was the first blood sampling point, followed by cycle 4 day 1 and cycle 7 day 1. Sequencing was performed with immunoSEQ multiplex PCR; in TCRdb, only in-frame clones are kept and a portion is missing. The table has some 8,300 clones, about 69% seen once. Germline CDR1 is SGHDN and CDR2 is FVKESK. Trimming removed 0 bases at V and 11 bases at J, with 12 bases between. The CDR3 sequence is 13 residues long. This material consisted of CD4+ or CD8+ T cells sorted from blood, taken in a trial of the OX40 agonist ivuxolimab. The chain combines TRBV14 with TRBJ2-3, with D maybe TRBD2 (6 bases). The receptor was isolated from an adult with an advanced solid tumor such as melanoma, head and neck, liver or kidney cancer. CDR3 residues: CASSQDWGVWQYF. CDR3 DNA sequence: TGTGCCAGCAGCCAAGATTGGGGGGTCTGGCAGTATTTT.